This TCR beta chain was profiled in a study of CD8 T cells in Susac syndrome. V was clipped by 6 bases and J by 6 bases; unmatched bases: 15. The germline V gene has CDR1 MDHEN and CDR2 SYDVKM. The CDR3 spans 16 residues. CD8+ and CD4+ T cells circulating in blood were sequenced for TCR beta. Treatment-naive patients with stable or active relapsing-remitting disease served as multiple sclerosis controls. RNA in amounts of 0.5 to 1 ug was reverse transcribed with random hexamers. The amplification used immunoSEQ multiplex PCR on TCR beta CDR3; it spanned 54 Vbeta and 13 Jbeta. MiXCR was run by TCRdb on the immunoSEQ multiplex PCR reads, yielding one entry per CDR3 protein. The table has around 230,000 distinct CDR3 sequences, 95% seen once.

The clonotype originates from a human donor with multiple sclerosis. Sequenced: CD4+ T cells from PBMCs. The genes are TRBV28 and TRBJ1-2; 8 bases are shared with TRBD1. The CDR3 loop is CASSQTLGQGGDGYTF. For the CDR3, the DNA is TGTGCCAGCAGCCAAACACTTGGACAGGGTGGGGATGGCTACACCTTC.